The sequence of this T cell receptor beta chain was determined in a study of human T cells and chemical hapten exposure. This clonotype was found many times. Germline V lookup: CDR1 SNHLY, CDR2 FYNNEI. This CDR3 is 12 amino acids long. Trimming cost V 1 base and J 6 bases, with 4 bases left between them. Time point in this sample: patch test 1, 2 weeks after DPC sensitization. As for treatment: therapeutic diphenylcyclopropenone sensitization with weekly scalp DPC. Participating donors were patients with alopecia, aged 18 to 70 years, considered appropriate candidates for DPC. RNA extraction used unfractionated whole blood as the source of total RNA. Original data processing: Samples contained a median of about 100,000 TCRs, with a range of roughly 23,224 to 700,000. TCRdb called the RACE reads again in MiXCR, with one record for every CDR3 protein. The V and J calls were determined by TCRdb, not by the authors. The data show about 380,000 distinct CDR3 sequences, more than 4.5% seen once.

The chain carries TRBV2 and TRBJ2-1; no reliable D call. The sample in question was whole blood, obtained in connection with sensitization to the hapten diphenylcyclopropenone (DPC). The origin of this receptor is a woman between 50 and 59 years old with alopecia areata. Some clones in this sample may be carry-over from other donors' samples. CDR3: CASSEGGNEQFF. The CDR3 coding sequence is TGTGCCAGCAGTGAAGGGGGCAATGAGCAGTTCTTC.